Listed here are 18 T cell receptor beta chains from one sample, sequenced in a study of shared clonotypes between healthy human individuals. Assay: immunoSEQ multiplex PCR; the TCRdb copy retains only in-frame clones and omits some. This table holds fewer than 3 million clones, less than 95% found once. Sequenced material: naive CD4+ T cells from PBMCs. Noted subset: CD45RA+ positively selected. These receptors all stem from a man between 18 and 35 years old in good health. Some clones in this sample may be carry-over from other donors' samples.

The chain is built from TRBV7-8 and TRBJ2-5; D is unclear. From germline, CDR1 is SGHVS and CDR2 FQNEAQ. V was shortened by 1 base and J by 2 bases, with 14 bases between the two germline ends. The CDR3 is 16 residues long. The CDR3 is CASSLGAIPPQETQYF. For the CDR3, the DNA is TGTGCCAGCAGCTTAGGGGCCATCCCACCTCAAGAGACCCAGTACTTC.

About this clone itself: Other DNA sequences in this specimen translate into the identical CDR3. The chain joins TRBV7-3 to TRBJ2-1; tentative D call: TRBD2 (6 bases). V gave up 3 bases and J gave up 0 bases, with 9 bases separating them. The CDR3 runs to 15 residues. Germline loops: CDR1 SGHTA, CDR2 FQGTGA. The CDR3 DNA reads as TGTGCCAGCAGCTTCGCGGGGAGCTCCTACAATGAGCAGTTCTTC. Translating it yields CASSFAGSSYNEQFF.

The chain recombines TRBV27 with TRBJ2-3; 15 bases agree with TRBD2. This CDR3 contains 16 residues. V lost 6 bases, J lost 5 bases, and 6 bases stayed unmatched. Germline CDR1 reads MNHEY; CDR2 reads SMNVEV (reference sequence). CDR3 DNA: TGTGCCAGCAGCCGGACTAGCGGGAGGGCCAGAGATACGCAGTATTTT. Protein product: CASSRTSGRARDTQYF.

CDR3 amino acids: CASSPEQGSGNTIYF. The CDR3 DNA follows: TGTGCCAGCTCACCCGAACAGGGATCTGGAAACACCATATATTTT. The chain couples TRBV18 to TRBJ1-3; D is possibly TRBD1 (6 bases). The CDR3 has 15 amino acids. Germline values: CDR1 KGHSH, CDR2 LQKENI. Trimming stripped 3 bases from V and 1 base from J, with 10 bases between.

J is TRBJ2-1 and V is TRBV11-2, with D perhaps being TRBD1 or TRBD2 (5 bases each). In germline, CDR1 is SGHAT, CDR2 FQNNGV. Between the trimmed V and J ends, which lost 5 bases and 4 bases, there was a span of 15 bases. This CDR3 has 15 amino acids. The CDR3, as DNA: TGTGCCAGCAGCGGGACCCCGGGCCAATACAATGAGCAGTTCTTC. Its translation is CASSGTPGQYNEQFF.

The chain links TRBV5-5 to TRBJ1-2; possible D gene TRBD1, 6 bases. Trimming left V 7 bases short and J 0 bases short, with 16 bases between. The CDR3 covers 15 residues. Germline values: CDR1 SGHKS, CDR2 YYEKEE (reference sequence). Here the CDR3 DNA reads TGTGCCAGCGCCCGAGGAGGGGGAACTAACTATGGCTACACCTTC. This codes for CASARGGGTNYGYTF.

V and J are TRBV6-5 and TRBJ1-6, with D possibly matching TRBD1 (5 bases). The CDR3 has 15 amino acids. Germline lookup yields CDR1 MNHEY and CDR2 SVGAGI. Trimming cost V 6 bases and J 7 bases, with 16 bases left between them. DNA for the CDR3: TGTGCCAGCAGGACCAGGCAGGGTTTGAATTCACCCCTCCACTTT. Encoded protein: CASRTRQGLNSPLHF.

The chain employs TRBV5-4 and TRBJ2-5; the D is unclear. The CDR3 has 15 amino acids. Per germline, CDR1 SGHNT and CDR2 YYREEE (reference sequence). V was trimmed by 4 bases and J by 0 bases, leaving 13 bases between them. The DNA of the CDR3 is TGTGCCAGCAGCCGCGCCCCAGGCTACCAAGAGACCCAGTACTTC. Translation: CASSRAPGYQETQYF.

This chain joins TRBV5-4 and TRBJ1-4; weak D call: TRBD1 (6 bases). Trimming cost V 0 bases and J 8 bases, with 11 bases left between them. The CDR3 totals 14 residues. Germline V lookup: CDR1 SGHNT, CDR2 YYREEE (reference sequence). CDR3 sequence: CASSLGTVREKLFF. The CDR3 nucleotides are TGTGCCAGCAGCTTGGGGACAGTGCGCGAAAAACTGTTTTTT.

The chain links TRBV4-2 to TRBJ2-1; 9 nucleotides agree with TRBD2. The V and J ends lost 2 bases and 5 bases, in that order; junction bases with no gene match: 10. Germline V gives CDR1 LGHNA, CDR2 YNFKEQ. CDR3 length: 17 amino acids. The CDR3 DNA sequence: TGTGCCAGCAGCCAATCCTCTAGCGGGGCGGGAAACAATGAGCAGTTCTTC. It is translated as CASSQSSSGAGNNEQFF.

V and J are TRBV7-3 and TRBJ2-2; D possibly corresponds to TRBD2 (5 bases). Germline V gene lookup returns CDR1 SGHTA and CDR2 FQGTGA. The CDR3 sequence is 14 residues long. V lost 3 bases, J lost 3 bases, and 8 bases lay in between. In nucleotides, the CDR3 is TGTGCCAGCAGCTTCGTGGGAGACACCGGGGAGCTGTTTTTT. This encodes CASSFVGDTGELFF.

The chain couples TRBV18 to TRBJ2-2; 7 bases fit TRBD1. This CDR3 is built from 16 residues. CDR1 and CDR2 from the germline V gene are KGHSH and LQKENI. J gave up 2 bases and V 2 bases, and 5 bases lay outside the gene matches. CDR3 residues: CASSPTGTENTGELFF. The CDR3 region has the DNA TGTGCCAGCTCACCAACCGGGACAGAAAACACCGGGGAGCTGTTTTTT.

This chain links TRBV11-2 with TRBJ2-7; no clear D. Germline CDR1 is SGHAT and CDR2 is FQNNGV. Trimming left V 0 bases short and J 0 bases short, with 12 bases between. This CDR3 spans 16 amino acids. CDR3 DNA sequence: TGTGCCAGCAGCTTAGAGCGCCGGATTGCCTCCTACGAGCAGTACTTC. It translates to CASSLERRIASYEQYF.

The rearrangement uses TRBV21-1 and TRBJ2-7; TRBD1, the table's D call, lacks a check against the DNA. TRBV21-1 is flagged as a pseudogene. There are 15 residues in the CDR3. The CDR3 sequence: CASSSPGQGDYEQYF. The CDR3, as DNA: TGTGCCAGCAGCAGCCCGGGACAGGGGGACTACGAGCAGTACTTC.

This chain uses TRBV21-1 with TRBJ1-5; the table's D call of TRBD1 was not tested on the DNA. TRBV21-1 corresponds to a pseudogene. The CDR3 spans 15 residues. CDR3 nucleotide sequence: TGTGCCACACGTTGTATAAACAGGGTTCATCAGCCCCAGCATTTT. This translates into CATRCINRVHQPQHF.

The CDR3 spells CASVSGRNTEAFF. Here the CDR3 DNA reads TGCGCCAGCGTGTCCGGCAGGAACACTGAAGCTTTCTTT. This chain joins TRBV10-2 and TRBJ1-1, with no clear D. Trimming removed 8 bases at V and 1 base at J, with 11 bases between. The CDR3 has 13 residues. CDR1 and CDR2 (germline): WSHSY, SAAADI.

A word on this clone: The same CDR3 arises from other DNA sequences in this sample as well. The genes are TRBV30 and TRBJ2-5; tentative D call: TRBD2 (6 bases). From germline, CDR1 is GTSNPN and CDR2 SVGIG (reference sequence). The CDR3 sequence is 13 residues long. Trimming cost V 1 base and J 5 bases, with 11 bases left between them. The CDR3 sequence: CAWSGGTGETQYF. The CDR3 DNA reads TGTGCCTGGAGTGGCGGGACCGGGGAGACCCAGTACTTC.

The chain joins TRBV28 to TRBJ1-5; D perhaps matches TRBD1 (5 bases). Deletions cut 6 bases from V and 6 bases from J, with 15 bases between. This CDR3 comprises 14 residues. Germline V CDR1 and CDR2: MDHEN, SYDVKM. CDR3 residues: CASSLTSGIQPQHF. In DNA form, the CDR3 reads TGTGCCAGCAGCCTCACGTCAGGGATTCAGCCCCAGCATTTT.